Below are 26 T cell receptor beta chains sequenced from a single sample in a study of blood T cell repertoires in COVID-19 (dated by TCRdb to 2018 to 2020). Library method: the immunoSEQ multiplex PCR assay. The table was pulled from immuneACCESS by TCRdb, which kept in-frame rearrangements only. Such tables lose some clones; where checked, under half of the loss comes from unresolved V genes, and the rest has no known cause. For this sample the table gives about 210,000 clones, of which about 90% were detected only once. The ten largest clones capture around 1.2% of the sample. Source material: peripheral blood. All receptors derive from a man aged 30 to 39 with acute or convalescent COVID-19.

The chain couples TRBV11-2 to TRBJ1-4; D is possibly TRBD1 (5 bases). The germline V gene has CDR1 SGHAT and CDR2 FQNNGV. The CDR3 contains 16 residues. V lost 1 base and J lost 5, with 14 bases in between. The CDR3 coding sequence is TGTGCCAGCAGCTTAGTCTCGACAGCCTTAAATGAAAAACTGTTTTTT. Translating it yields CASSLVSTALNEKLFF.

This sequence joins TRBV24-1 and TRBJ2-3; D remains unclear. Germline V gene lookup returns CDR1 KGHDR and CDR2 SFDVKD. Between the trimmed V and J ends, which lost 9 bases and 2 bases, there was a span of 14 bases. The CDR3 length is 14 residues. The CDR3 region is CATSAVRNTDTQYF. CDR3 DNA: TGTGCCACCTCGGCGGTGAGGAACACAGATACGCAGTATTTT.

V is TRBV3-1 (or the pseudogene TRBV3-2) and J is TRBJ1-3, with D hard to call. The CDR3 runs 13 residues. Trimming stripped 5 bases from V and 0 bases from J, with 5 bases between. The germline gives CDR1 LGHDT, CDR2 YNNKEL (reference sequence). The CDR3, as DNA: TGTGCCAGCAGCGGAGACTCTGGAAACACCATATATTTT. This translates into CASSGDSGNTIYF.

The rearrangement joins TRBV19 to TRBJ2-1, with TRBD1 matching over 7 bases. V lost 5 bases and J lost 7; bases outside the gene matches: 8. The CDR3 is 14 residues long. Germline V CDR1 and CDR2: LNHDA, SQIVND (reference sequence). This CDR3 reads CASSPQTGQNEQFF. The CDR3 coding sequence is TGTGCCAGTAGTCCTCAGACAGGGCAAAATGAGCAGTTCTTC.

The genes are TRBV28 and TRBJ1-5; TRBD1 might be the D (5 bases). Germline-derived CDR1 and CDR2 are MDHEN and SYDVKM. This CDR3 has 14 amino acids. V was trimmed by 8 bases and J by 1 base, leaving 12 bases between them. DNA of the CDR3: TGTGCCAGCGGCACGCACAGGAGCAATCAGCCCCAGCATTTT. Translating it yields CASGTHRSNQPQHF. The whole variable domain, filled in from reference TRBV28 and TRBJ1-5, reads DVKVTQSSRYLVKRTGEKVFLECVQDMDHENMFWYRQDPGLGLRLIYFSYDVKMKEKGDIPEGYSVSREKKERFSLILESASTNQTSMYLCASGTHRSNQPQHFGDGTRLSIL.

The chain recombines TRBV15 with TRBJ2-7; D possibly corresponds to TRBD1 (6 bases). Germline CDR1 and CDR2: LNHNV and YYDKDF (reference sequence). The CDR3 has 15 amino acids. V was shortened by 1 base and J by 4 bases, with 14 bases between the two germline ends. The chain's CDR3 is CATSRGLQQGYEQYF. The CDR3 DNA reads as TGTGCCACCAGCAGAGGGCTTCAACAGGGTTACGAGCAGTACTTC.

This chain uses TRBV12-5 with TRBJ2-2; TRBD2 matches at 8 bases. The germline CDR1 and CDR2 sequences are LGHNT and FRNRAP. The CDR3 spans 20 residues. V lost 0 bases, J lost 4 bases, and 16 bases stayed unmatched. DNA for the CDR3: TGTGCTAGTGGTTTGGTATTGCCGGTGGGACTAGACCCCAGCACCGGGGAGCTGTTTTTT. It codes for CASGLVLPVGLDPSTGELFF.

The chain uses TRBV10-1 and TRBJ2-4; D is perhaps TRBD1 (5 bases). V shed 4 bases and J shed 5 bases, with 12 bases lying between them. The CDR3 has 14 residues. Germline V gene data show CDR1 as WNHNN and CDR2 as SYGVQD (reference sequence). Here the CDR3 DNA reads TGCGCCAGCAGTGGGGCAGGGAAGGAAAACATTCAGTACTTC. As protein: CASSGAGKENIQYF.

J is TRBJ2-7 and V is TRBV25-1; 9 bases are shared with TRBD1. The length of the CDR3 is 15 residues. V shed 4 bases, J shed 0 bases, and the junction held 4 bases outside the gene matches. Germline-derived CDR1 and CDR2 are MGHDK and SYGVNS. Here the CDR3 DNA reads TGTGCCAGCAGTGTAAACAGGGGGCCCTCCTACGAGCAGTACTTC. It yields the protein CASSVNRGPSYEQYF.

CDR3 region: CASSFGDRAGYTF. CDR3 DNA sequence: TGTGCCAGCAGTTTCGGGGACAGGGCGGGCTACACCTTC. The chain employs TRBV27 and TRBJ1-2; 9 bases align to TRBD1. The CDR3 runs to 13 residues. Germline V gene data show CDR1 as MNHEY and CDR2 as SMNVEV (reference sequence). After removal of 3 bases from V and 8 bases from J, the junction contained 4 bases not matched to a gene.

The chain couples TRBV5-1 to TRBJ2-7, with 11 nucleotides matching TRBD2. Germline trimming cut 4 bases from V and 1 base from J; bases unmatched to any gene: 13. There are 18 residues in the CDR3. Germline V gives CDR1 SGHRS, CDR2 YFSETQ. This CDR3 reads CASSRTAWTSGFSYEQYF. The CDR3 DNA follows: TGCGCCAGCAGCCGGACAGCTTGGACTAGCGGGTTTTCCTACGAGCAGTACTTC.

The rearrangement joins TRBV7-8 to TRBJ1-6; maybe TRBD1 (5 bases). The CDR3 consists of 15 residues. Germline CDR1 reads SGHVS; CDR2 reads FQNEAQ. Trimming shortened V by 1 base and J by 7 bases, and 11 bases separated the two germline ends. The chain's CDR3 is CASSLERGPNSPLHF. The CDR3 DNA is TGTGCCAGCAGCTTAGAAAGGGGCCCCAATTCACCCCTCCACTTT.

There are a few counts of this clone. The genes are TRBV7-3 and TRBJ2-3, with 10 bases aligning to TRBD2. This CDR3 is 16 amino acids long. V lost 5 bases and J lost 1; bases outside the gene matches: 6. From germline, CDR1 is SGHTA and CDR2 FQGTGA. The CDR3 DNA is TGTGCCAGCAGCCCACCCGGGACTAGCGGCACAGATACGCAGTATTTT. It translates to CASSPPGTSGTDTQYF.

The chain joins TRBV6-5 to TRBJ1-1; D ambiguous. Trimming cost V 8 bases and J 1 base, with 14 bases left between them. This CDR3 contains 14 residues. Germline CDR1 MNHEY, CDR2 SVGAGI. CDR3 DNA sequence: TGTGCCAGCGCTCTGGAGGGTGGGAACACTGAAGCTTTCTTT. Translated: CASALEGGNTEAFF.

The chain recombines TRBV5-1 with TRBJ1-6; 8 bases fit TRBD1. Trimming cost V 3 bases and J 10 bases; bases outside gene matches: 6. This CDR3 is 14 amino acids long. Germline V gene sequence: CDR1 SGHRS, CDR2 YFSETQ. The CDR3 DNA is TGCGCCAGCAGCTCAGGACAGGGAGGATCACCCCTCCACTTT. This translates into CASSSGQGGSPLHF.

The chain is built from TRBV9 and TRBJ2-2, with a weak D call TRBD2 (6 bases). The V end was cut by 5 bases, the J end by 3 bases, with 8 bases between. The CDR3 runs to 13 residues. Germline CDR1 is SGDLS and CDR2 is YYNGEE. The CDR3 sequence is CASRGGHTGELFF. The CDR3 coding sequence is TGTGCCAGCAGGGGGGGTCACACCGGGGAGCTGTTTTTT. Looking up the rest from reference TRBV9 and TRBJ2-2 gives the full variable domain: DSGVTQTPKHLITATGQRVTLRCSPRSGDLSVYWYQQSLDQGLQFLIQYYNGEERAKGNILERFSAQQFPDLHSELNLSSLELGDSALYFCASRGGHTGELFFGEGSRLTVL.

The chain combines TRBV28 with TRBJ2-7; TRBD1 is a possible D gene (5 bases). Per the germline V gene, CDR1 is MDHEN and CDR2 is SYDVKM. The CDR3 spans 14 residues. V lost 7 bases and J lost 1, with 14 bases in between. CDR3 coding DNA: TGTGCCAGCAAGGCGGCAGGGCAATCCTACGAGCAGTACTTC. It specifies CASKAAGQSYEQYF. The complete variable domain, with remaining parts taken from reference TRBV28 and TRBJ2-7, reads DVKVTQSSRYLVKRTGEKVFLECVQDMDHENMFWYRQDPGLGLRLIYFSYDVKMKEKGDIPEGYSVSREKKERFSLILESASTNQTSMYLCASKAAGQSYEQYFGPGTRLTVT.

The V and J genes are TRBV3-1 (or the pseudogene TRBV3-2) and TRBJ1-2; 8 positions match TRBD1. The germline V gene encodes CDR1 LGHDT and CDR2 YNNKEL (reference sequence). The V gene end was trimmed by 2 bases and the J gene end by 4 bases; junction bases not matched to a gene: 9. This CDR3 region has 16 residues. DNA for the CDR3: TGTGCCAGCAGCCAACGTCTCCAGGGGGCCGGCTATGGCTACACCTTC. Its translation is CASSQRLQGAGYGYTF.

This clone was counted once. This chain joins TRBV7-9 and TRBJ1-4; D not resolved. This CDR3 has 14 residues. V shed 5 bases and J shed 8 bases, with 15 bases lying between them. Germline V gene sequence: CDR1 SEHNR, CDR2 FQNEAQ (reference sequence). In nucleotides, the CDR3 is TGTGCCAGCAGCCCGGCCGCGGCCCCCGAAAAACTGTTTTTT. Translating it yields CASSPAAAPEKLFF.

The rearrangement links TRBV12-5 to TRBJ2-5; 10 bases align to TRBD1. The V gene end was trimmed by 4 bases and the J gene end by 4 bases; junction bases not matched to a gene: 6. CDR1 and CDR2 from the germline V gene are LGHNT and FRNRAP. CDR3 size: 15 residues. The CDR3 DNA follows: TGTGCTAGTGGTTCCGACCGGGACAGGGGAGAGACCCAGTACTTC. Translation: CASGSDRDRGETQYF.

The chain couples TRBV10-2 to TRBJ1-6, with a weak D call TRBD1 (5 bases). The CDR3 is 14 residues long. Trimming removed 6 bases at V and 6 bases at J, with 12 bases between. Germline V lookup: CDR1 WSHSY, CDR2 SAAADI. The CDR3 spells CASSDQGGNSPLHF. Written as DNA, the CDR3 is TGCGCCAGCAGCGATCAGGGTGGTAATTCACCCCTCCACTTT.

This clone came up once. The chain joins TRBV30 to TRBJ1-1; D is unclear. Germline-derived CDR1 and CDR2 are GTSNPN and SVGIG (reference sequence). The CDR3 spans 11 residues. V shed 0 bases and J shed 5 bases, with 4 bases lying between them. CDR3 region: CAWSVLTEAFF. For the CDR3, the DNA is TGTGCCTGGAGTGTACTTACTGAAGCTTTCTTT.

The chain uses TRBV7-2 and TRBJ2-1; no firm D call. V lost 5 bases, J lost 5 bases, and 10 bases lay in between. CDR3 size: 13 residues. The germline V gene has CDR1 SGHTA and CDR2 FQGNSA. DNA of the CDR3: TGTGCCAGCAGCCCGTTCTTAAACAATGAGCAGTTCTTC. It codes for CASSPFLNNEQFF.

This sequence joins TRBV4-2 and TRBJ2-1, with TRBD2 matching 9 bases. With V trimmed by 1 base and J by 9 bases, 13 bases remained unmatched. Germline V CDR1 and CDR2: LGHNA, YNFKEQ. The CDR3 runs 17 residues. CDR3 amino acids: CASSQVGGSGRGGEQFF. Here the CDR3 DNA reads TGTGCCAGCAGCCAAGTGGGGGGTAGCGGGAGAGGCGGTGAGCAGTTCTTC.

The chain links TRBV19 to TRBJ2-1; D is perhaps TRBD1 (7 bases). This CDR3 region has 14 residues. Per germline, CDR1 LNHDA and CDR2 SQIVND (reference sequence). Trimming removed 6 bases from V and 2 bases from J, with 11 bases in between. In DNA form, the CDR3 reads TGTGCCAGTAGGCGCGGGACAGCCTACAATGAGCAGTTCTTC. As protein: CASRRGTAYNEQFF.

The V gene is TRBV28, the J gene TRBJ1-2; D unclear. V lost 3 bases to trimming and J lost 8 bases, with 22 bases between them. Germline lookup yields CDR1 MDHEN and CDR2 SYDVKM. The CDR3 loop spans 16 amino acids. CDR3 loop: CASSFLRSGTLEGYTF. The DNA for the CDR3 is TGTGCCAGCAGTTTTTTAAGGTCGGGAACCCTCGAAGGCTACACCTTC.